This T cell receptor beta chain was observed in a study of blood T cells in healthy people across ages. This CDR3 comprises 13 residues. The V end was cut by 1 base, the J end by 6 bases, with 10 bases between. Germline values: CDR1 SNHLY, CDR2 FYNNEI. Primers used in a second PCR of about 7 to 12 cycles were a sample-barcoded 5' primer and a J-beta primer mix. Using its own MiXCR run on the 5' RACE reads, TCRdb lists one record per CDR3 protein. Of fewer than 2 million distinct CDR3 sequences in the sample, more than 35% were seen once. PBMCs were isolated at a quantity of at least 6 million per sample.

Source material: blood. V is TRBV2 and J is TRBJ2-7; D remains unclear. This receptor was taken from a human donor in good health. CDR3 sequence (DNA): TGTGCCAGCAGTGAAGAGATGGCCTGCGAGCAGTACTTC. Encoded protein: CASSEEMACEQYF.